A single sample gave rise to the 15 T cell receptor beta chains below, sequenced in a study of OX40 agonist ivuxolimab in advanced cancers. The data were produced by immunoSEQ multiplex PCR, yet TCRdb's version contains in-frame clones alone and is incomplete. Of roughly 35,000 clones in the sample, 88% are singletons; the top ten hold less than 5%. The sequences come from CD4+ or CD8+ T cells sorted from blood, collected in a trial of the OX40 agonist ivuxolimab. All receptors come from an adult with an advanced solid tumor such as melanoma, head and neck, liver or kidney cancer.

A single count supports this clone. This chain connects TRBV28 to TRBJ2-7; D is possibly TRBD2 (7 bases). This CDR3 is 15 amino acids long. Trimming removed 8 bases at V and 3 bases at J, with 20 bases between. Germline assignment: CDR1 MDHEN and CDR2 SYDVKM. The CDR3 DNA sequence: TGTGCCAGCGAAACCCCCGCGGGGGCTGTCTACGAGCAGTACTTC. It codes for CASETPAGAVYEQYF.

J is TRBJ1-4 and V is TRBV2, with 9 bases matching TRBD1. The junction had 2 bases not matched to a gene; V was cut back by 6 bases and J by 6 bases. The germline V gene encodes CDR1 SNHLY and CDR2 FYNNEI. The CDR3 consists of 13 residues. CDR3 amino acids: CASSRDRDEKLFF. CDR3 bases: TGTGCCAGCAGCCGGGACAGGGATGAAAAACTGTTTTTT.

V is TRBV19 and J is TRBJ2-4, with D uncertain. Trimming left V 3 bases short and J 0 bases short, with 15 bases between. The CDR3 is made up of 17 amino acids. CDR1 is LNHDA, CDR2 SQIVND, per germline (reference sequence). The chain's CDR3 is CASSMGLFGLAKNIQYF. The DNA for the CDR3 is TGTGCCAGTAGTATGGGCCTGTTTGGATTAGCCAAAAACATTCAGTACTTC. Variable domain in full (rest from reference TRBV19 and TRBJ2-4): DGGITQSPKYLFRKEGQNVTLSCEQNLNHDAMYWYRQDPGQGLRLIYYSQIVNDFQKGDIAEGYSVSREKKESFPLTVTSAQKNPTAFYLCASSMGLFGLAKNIQYFGAGTRLSVL.

The V call is TRBV28, the J call TRBJ2-4; D is unresolved. Germline loops: CDR1 MDHEN, CDR2 SYDVKM. With 2 bases removed from V and 1 base from J, the gap between germline ends came to 6 bases. CDR3 length: 14 residues. As DNA, the CDR3 is TGTGCCAGCAGTTTAATACAGGCCAAAAACATTCAGTACTTC. Translating gives CASSLIQAKNIQYF.

The genes are TRBV7-8 and TRBJ1-4, with D perhaps TRBD1 (5 bases). CDR3 length equals 13 residues. V gave up 7 bases and J gave up 13 bases, with 19 bases separating them. In germline, CDR1 is SGHVS, CDR2 FQNEAQ. The chain's CDR3 is CASTPGGRRGLFF. The CDR3 DNA follows: TGTGCCAGCACCCCGGGAGGGAGGAGGGGACTGTTTTTT.

V usage is TRBV4-1 and J usage is TRBJ2-7, with D unclear. The CDR3 is made up of 16 amino acids. The V end lost 0 bases, the J end lost 0 bases, and 12 bases lay between the germline ends. The germline gives CDR1 MGHRA, CDR2 YSYEKL. The CDR3 here is CASSQEGFFGSYEQYF. The CDR3 DNA sequence: TGCGCCAGCAGCCAAGAGGGTTTTTTCGGCTCCTACGAGCAGTACTTC.

The chain employs TRBV7-2 and TRBJ2-1; D unresolved. Looked up from germline, CDR1 is SGHTA and CDR2 is FQGNSA. V was cut by 3 bases and J by 6 bases, with 15 bases left in between. The CDR3 has 15 amino acids. The CDR3 sequence: CASSFGRAVINEQFF. The CDR3 DNA follows: TGTGCCAGCAGCTTTGGAAGGGCCGTCATCAATGAGCAGTTCTTC. Variable domain in full (rest from reference TRBV7-2 and TRBJ2-1): GAGVSQSPSNKVTEKGKDVELRCDPISGHTALYWYRQSLGQGLEFLIYFQGNSAPDKSGLPSDRFSAERTGGSVSTLTIQRTQQEDSAVYLCASSFGRAVINEQFFGPGTRLTVL.

The V gene is TRBV2, the J gene TRBJ2-3; a possible D gene is TRBD1 (6 bases). The V end was cut by 1 base, the J end by 3 bases, with 14 bases between. The germline V gene encodes CDR1 SNHLY and CDR2 FYNNEI. This CDR3 is built from 16 residues. Here the CDR3 reads CASSEGQNRDTDTQYF. The CDR3 region has the DNA TGTGCCAGCAGTGAAGGTCAGAACAGGGATACAGATACGCAGTATTTT.

V usage is TRBV2 and J usage is TRBJ2-2; D remains ambiguous. The V end lost 1 base, the J end lost 4 bases, and 10 bases lay between the germline ends. Germline CDR1 is SNHLY and CDR2 is FYNNEI. The length of the CDR3 is 15 residues. CDR3: CASSEEGLATGELFF. CDR3 sequence (DNA): TGTGCCAGCAGTGAAGAAGGGTTGGCCACCGGGGAGCTGTTTTTT.

The chain recombines TRBV29-1 with TRBJ2-5; no firm D call. Germline V gene lookup returns CDR1 SQVTM and CDR2 ANQGSEA. The ends were cut back, 4 bases at V and 0 bases at J, with 9 bases in the middle. The CDR3 sequence is 13 residues long. CDR3 DNA sequence: TGCAGCGTTGGCACTGTCTACCAAGAGACCCAGTACTTC. Protein sequence: CSVGTVYQETQYF.

The chain combines TRBV7-2 with TRBJ2-1, with TRBD2 matching over 9 bases. The J segment lost 8 bases and the V segment lost 0 bases, leaving 11 bases of the junction unmatched. Germline V CDR1 and CDR2: SGHTA, FQGNSA. This CDR3 region has 17 residues. The CDR3 coding sequence is TGTGCCAGCAGCTTAGCAGGGGGTAGCGGGAGAGGCTATGAGCAGTTCTTC. Translation: CASSLAGGSGRGYEQFF.

The chain carries TRBV10-3 and TRBJ2-7; TRBD2 aligns across 7 bases. CDR1 and CDR2 from the germline V gene are ENHRY and SYGVKD. The ends lost 4 bases at V and 0 bases at J; junction bases unmatched: 6. The CDR3 covers 15 residues. As DNA, the CDR3 is TGTGCCATCAGTGCGGGGGGTCATGGCTCCTACGAGCAGTACTTC. It yields the protein CAISAGGHGSYEQYF.

The chain joins TRBV7-9 to TRBJ2-7; 14 bases map to TRBD2. V lost 4 bases to trimming and J lost 5 bases; unmatched junction nucleotides: 10. The CDR3 runs 17 residues. The germline CDR1 and CDR2 sequences are SEHNR and FQNEAQ (reference sequence). CDR3 DNA sequence: TGTGCCAGCAGCTCCGGACTAGCGGGGGGAATTTGGGACGAGCAGTACTTC. Encoded protein: CASSSGLAGGIWDEQYF.

CDR3 sequence reads: CASSQGQTTDTQYF. The CDR3 nucleotides are TGTGCCAGTAGTCAAGGACAGACCACAGATACGCAGTATTTT. The chain employs TRBV19 and TRBJ2-3; a possible D gene is TRBD1 (6 bases). Trimming cost V 5 bases and J 2 bases, with 11 bases left between them. Germline assignment: CDR1 LNHDA and CDR2 SQIVND (reference sequence). This CDR3 contains 14 residues.

The V call is TRBV5-1, the J call TRBJ2-7; 10 nucleotides align to TRBD2. V shed 0 bases and J 4 bases; nucleotides not matched to a gene: 4. Looked up from germline, CDR1 is SGHRS and CDR2 is YFSETQ. The CDR3 has 15 amino acids. CDR3 bases: TGCGCCAGCAGCTTGGAGACTAGCGGGCCTTACGAGCAGTACTTC. This encodes CASSLETSGPYEQYF.